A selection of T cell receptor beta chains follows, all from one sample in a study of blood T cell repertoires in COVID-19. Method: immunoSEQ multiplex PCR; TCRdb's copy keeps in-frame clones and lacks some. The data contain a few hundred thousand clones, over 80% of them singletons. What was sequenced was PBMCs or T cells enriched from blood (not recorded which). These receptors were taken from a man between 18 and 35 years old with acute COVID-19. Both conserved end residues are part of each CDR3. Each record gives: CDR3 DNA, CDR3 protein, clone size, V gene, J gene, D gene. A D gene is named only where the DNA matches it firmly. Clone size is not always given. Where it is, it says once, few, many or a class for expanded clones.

TGTGCCATCAGTGGGACAGGGGAAAATGGCTACACCTTC	CAISGTGENGYTF	-	TRBV10-3	TRBJ1-2	TRBD1
TGTGCCAGCAGCTTGGGAGGGCAAGCTTTCTTT	CASSLGGQAFF	-	TRBV5-6	TRBJ1-1	-
TGCGCCAGCAGCCAAGATGATCTGGCGACAACTGAAGCTTTCTTT	CASSQDDLATTEAFF	-	TRBV4-1	TRBJ1-1	-
TGTGCCAGCAGCCCCGATGGGACAGGGCAGGAGACCCAGTACTTC	CASSPDGTGQETQYF	-	TRBV5-6	TRBJ2-5	TRBD1
TGTGCCAGCAGCCCCCCCGGTGGCGGCGGCAATCAGCCCCAGCATTTT	CASSPPGGGGNQPQHF	-	TRBV2	TRBJ1-5	-
TGTGCCAGCAGTTACTCGCCAGGGCAAACCTACGAGCAGTACTTC	CASSYSPGQTYEQYF	-	TRBV6-5	TRBJ2-7	-
TGTGCCAGCAGTTTAACAGGGGGTCAGCCCCAGCATTTT	CASSLTGGQPQHF	-	TRBV28	TRBJ1-5	TRBD1
TGCGCCAGCAGCCAAGACGGGACAGGGGGTCGCTACGAGCAGTACTTC	CASSQDGTGGRYEQYF	-	TRBV4-3	TRBJ2-7	TRBD1
TGTGCCAGCAGCGCACGGGAGGACAATGAGCAGTTCTTC	CASSAREDNEQFF	-	TRBV5-4	TRBJ2-1	TRBD2
TGTGCCAGCAGCCAAGATCGGTATAGCGGGTGGGGCACAGATACGCAGTATTTT	CASSQDRYSGWGTDTQYF	-	TRBV14	TRBJ2-3	TRBD2
TGTGCCAGCAGCCTGTTCGGACTGACGGAGGGCTATGGCTACACCTTC	CASSLFGLTEGYGYTF	-	TRBV7-2	TRBJ1-2	-
TGTGCCAGCAGCGCACAGGGATCCTATAATTCACCCCTCCACTTT	CASSAQGSYNSPLHF	once	TRBV7-3	TRBJ1-6	-
TGTGCCAGCAGTAGGGACAGGGTTAACTATGGCTACACCTTC	CASSRDRVNYGYTF	-	TRBV6-5	TRBJ1-2	TRBD1
TGCGCCAGCAGCCATTTAAGAGAATACACTGAAGCTTTCTTT	CASSHLREYTEAFF	-	TRBV4-1	TRBJ1-1	-
TGTGCCTGGAGTGTACAGGGTGGCTACACCTTC	CAWSVQGGYTF	-	TRBV30	TRBJ1-2	-
TGTGCCAGCAGCTTAGCGGCTAGCGGAGGGAACACCGGGGAGCTGTTTTTT	CASSLAASGGNTGELFF	-	TRBV7-2	TRBJ2-2	TRBD2
TGTGCCAGCAGTTGGGACAGCTACGAGCAGTACTTC	CASSWDSYEQYF	-	TRBV5-5	TRBJ2-7	TRBD1
TGTGCCAGCAGTCAAACAGGGGGTTCCGGCTACGAGCAGTACTTC	CASSQTGGSGYEQYF	-	TRBV2	TRBJ2-7	TRBD1
TGTGCCAGCAGCTTAAGTGGCGGGGGATTCGCCCGCTCCTACAATGAGCAGTTCTTC	CASSLSGGGFARSYNEQFF	-	TRBV7-9	TRBJ2-1	TRBD2
TGTGCCAGCAGCAACAGGGTTTCGAGGGCGCGGGCTGAAGCTTTCTTT	CASSNRVSRARAEAFF	-	TRBV28	TRBJ1-1	-
TGTGCCAGCTACAGGGGAAGTGCCTACAATGAGCAGTTCTTC	CASYRGSAYNEQFF	once	TRBV2	TRBJ2-1	TRBD1
TGTGCCAGCAGTCCCGACAGGGGGGGCTCTGGGGCCAACGTCCTGACTTTC	CASSPDRGGSGANVLTF	-	TRBV27	TRBJ2-6	TRBD1
TGTGCCAGAAACCTCAGGGCCCTCCAGACGCAGTATTTT	CARNLRALQTQYF	-	TRBV6-4	TRBJ2-3	-
TGTGCCAGCAGTCCTTGGGGGGGCAATCAGCCCCAGCATTTT	CASSPWGGNQPQHF	-	TRBV27	TRBJ1-5	-
TGTGCCAGCAGTCGGAATCCTTACAGGGGGAAGAATAATTCACCCCTCCACTTT	CASSRNPYRGKNNSPLHF	-	TRBV27	TRBJ1-6	TRBD1
TGTGCCAGCAGCGTAGGGTCCGACAGTTTCTCTGGAAACACCATATATTTT	CASSVGSDSFSGNTIYF	once	TRBV9	TRBJ1-3	-
TGTGCCAGCAGACTAGACAGGGACAACTATGGCTACACCTTC	CASRLDRDNYGYTF	-	TRBV6-5	TRBJ1-2	TRBD1
TGTGCCAGCAGTGACGGGGTTCCTTCCTACGAGCAGTACTTC	CASSDGVPSYEQYF	-	TRBV6-2/TRBV6-3	TRBJ2-7	-
TGTGCCAGCAGCCAAGATAACGGGAGCTATGGCTACACCTTC	CASSQDNGSYGYTF	-	TRBV3-1/TRBV3-2	TRBJ1-2	-
TGTGCCAGCAGTCCGAGGGATTCTGGGGCCAACGTCCTGACTTTC	CASSPRDSGANVLTF	-	TRBV27	TRBJ2-6	-
TGTGCCAGCAGCGGGGGGGAGCCCGAGCAGTACTTC	CASSGGEPEQYF	-	TRBV7-9	TRBJ2-7	TRBD2
TGTGCCAGCAGCCCGGACAGTTACTATGGCTACACCTTC	CASSPDSYYGYTF	-	TRBV12-3/TRBV12-4	TRBJ1-2	-
TGTGCCAGCAGTTACTTTCAGACTAATGAAAAACTGTTTTTT	CASSYFQTNEKLFF	-	TRBV6-5	TRBJ1-4	-
TGTGCCAGCAGTTTATGGCAGGGGGAATATGGCTACACCTTC	CASSLWQGEYGYTF	-	TRBV28	TRBJ1-2	TRBD1
TGTGCCAGTACAGGGGGAGGGCCTGGAAACACCATATATTTT	CASTGGGPGNTIYF	-	TRBV28	TRBJ1-3	TRBD1
TGTGCCAGCAGCTTAGAGGACAGTTCAAACACTGAAGCTTTCTTT	CASSLEDSSNTEAFF	-	TRBV13	TRBJ1-1	-
TGTGCCAGCAGCACCGCTAGTGAAGCTTTCTTT	CASSTASEAFF	-	TRBV12-3/TRBV12-4	TRBJ1-1	-
TGTGCCAGCGAGGGTGACCGGGGCACTGAAGCTTTCTTT	CASEGDRGTEAFF	-	TRBV10-3	TRBJ1-1	-